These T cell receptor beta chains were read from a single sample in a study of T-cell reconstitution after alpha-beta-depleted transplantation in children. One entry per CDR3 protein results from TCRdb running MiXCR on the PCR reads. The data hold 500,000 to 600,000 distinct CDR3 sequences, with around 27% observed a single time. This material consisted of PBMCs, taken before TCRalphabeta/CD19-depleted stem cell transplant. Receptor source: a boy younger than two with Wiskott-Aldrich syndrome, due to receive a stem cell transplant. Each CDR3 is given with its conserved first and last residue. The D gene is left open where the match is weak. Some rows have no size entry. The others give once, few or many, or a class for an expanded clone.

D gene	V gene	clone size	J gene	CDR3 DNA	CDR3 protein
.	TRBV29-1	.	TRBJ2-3	TGCAGCGTTGCCGGGAGAGGCACAGATACGCAGTATTTT	CSVAGRGTDTQYF
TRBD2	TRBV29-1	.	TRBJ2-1	TGCAGCTCGTTGGGGGGGAGGACAACCTACAATGAGCAGTTCTTC	CSSLGGRTTYNEQFF
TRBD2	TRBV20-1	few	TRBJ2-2	TGCAGTGCTAGAGTTTCTAGCGGGAGGGCCTCCGGGGAGCTGTTTTTT	CSARVSSGRASGELFF
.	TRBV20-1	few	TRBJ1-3	TGCAGTGCGAGTACGCTCTCTGGAAACACCATATATTTT	CSASTLSGNTIYF
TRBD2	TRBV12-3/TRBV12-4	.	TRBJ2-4	TGTGCCAGCACCGTGATGGTCGGACTAGAGGCCATTCAGTACTTC	CASTVMVGLEAIQYF
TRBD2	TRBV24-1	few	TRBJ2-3	TGTGCCACCAGTGATTCCCAAAGGCGGGGGGACACAGATACGCAGTATTTT	CATSDSQRRGDTDTQYF
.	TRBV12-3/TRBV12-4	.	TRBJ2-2	TGTGCCAGCAGTCCGAGGGACACTAACACCGGGGAGCTGTTTTTT	CASSPRDTNTGELFF
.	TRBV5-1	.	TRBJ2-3	TGCGCCAGCAGTGTGACTAACACAGATACGCAGTATTTT	CASSVTNTDTQYF
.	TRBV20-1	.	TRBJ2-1	TGCAGTGCTAGAGATCCCGGGTTTTTCTACAATGAGCAGTTCTTC	CSARDPGFFYNEQFF
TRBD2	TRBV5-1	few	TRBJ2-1	TGCGCCAGCAGCTTGCCGGGAGGGCCCCCCTACAATGAGCAGTTCTTC	CASSLPGGPPYNEQFF
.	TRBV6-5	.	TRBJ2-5	TGTGCCAGCAGTTACGGCTCCACCCAAGAGACCCAGTACTTC	CASSYGSTQETQYF
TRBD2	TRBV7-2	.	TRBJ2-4	TGTGCCAGCGGCCCGGGACTAGTTGAAAACATTCAGTACTTC	CASGPGLVENIQYF
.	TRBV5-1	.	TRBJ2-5	TGCGCCAGCAGCAAATCGGAGGGCCAAGAGACCCAGTACTTC	CASSKSEGQETQYF
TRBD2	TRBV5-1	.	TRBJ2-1	TGCGCCAGCTTAAGTCTAGCGGGTAACAATGAGCAGTTCTTC	CASLSLAGNNEQFF
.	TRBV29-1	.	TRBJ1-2	TGCAGCGTTGATCGGCCTCCGAAGGATGGCTACACCTTC	CSVDRPPKDGYTF
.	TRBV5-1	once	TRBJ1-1	TGCGCCAGCCTCTCCGGGACGGCGAACACTGAAGCTTTCTTT	CASLSGTANTEAFF
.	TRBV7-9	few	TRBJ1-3	TGTGCCAGCAGCGCAAGAAACACCATATATTTT	CASSARNTIYF
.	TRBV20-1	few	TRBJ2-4	TGCAGTGCTAGAACGGGCAACTGGGAGGACATTCAGTACTTC	CSARTGNWEDIQYF
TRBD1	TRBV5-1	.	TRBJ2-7	TGCGCCAGCGCACCGCAGGGGGCGACCTACGAGCAGTACTTC	CASAPQGATYEQYF
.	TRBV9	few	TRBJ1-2	TGTGCCAGCAGCGACCTCCAGGGTTCGGCTGGCTACACCTTC	CASSDLQGSAGYTF
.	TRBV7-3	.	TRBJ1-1	TGTGCCAGCAGCTCCACCCTATTCAGGGACCGCACCTCTCTGAACACTGAAGCTTTCTTT	CASSSTLFRDRTSLNTEAFF
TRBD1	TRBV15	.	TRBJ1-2	TGTGCCACCAGCAGGCCCGGGACAGACTACTATGGCTACACCTTC	CATSRPGTDYYGYTF
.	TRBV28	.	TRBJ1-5	TGTGCCAGCAGTTTCAGCAGGGGATCTGTTCAGCCCCAGCATTTT	CASSFSRGSVQPQHF
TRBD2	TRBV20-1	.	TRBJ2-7	TGCAGTGCTACCTTAGCGGGAGCCTACGAGCAGTACTTC	CSATLAGAYEQYF
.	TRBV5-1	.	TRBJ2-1	TGCGCCAGCACCCTAGTATACAATGAGCAGTTCTTC	CASTLVYNEQFF
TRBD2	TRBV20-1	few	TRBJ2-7	TGCAGTACTCACCGCCGGCGGGAGACCCCCTACGAGCAGTACTTC	CSTHRRRETPYEQYF
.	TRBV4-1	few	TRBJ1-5	TGCGCCAGCAGTCAACAGGGATGGGACCAGCCCCAGCATTTT	CASSQQGWDQPQHF
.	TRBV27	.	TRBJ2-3	TGTGCCAGCATTTTAAGAGGGTTAGCAGATACGCAGTATTTT	CASILRGLADTQYF
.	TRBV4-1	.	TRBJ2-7	TGCGCCAGCAGCCGCGAACAAGCTAATGCCTACGAGCAGTACTTC	CASSREQANAYEQYF
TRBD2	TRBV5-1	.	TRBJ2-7	TGCGCCAGCAGCTTGTTATGGCGGGAGAGCGAGCAGTACTTC	CASSLLWRESEQYF
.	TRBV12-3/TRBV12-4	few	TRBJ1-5	TGTGCCAGCGGAACAGGGTCGGGCCAGCCCCAGCATTTT	CASGTGSGQPQHF
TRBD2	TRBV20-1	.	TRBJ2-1	TGCAGTGCTAGAGTATCTAGCGGGAGGGCCAATGAGCAGTTCTTC	CSARVSSGRANEQFF
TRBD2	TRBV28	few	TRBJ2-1	TGTGCCAGCAGGCCCGGGGGGTTGGGCAATGAGCAGTTCTTC	CASRPGGLGNEQFF
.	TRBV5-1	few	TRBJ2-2	TGCGCCAGCAGCTTGTTCGCAGGAAACACCGGGGAGCTGTTTTTT	CASSLFAGNTGELFF
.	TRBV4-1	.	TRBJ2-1	TGCGCCAGCACCCAGGGGGGGGCCCCCTACAATGAGCAGTTCTTC	CASTQGGAPYNEQFF
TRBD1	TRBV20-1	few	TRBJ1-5	TGCAGTGCTATTTCCGGGACAGCCGGCAATCAGCCCCAGCATTTT	CSAISGTAGNQPQHF
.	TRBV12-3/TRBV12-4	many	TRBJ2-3	TGTGCCAGCAGCTTACGGGTCGCAGATACGCAGTATTTT	CASSLRVADTQYF
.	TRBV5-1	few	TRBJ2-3	TGCGCCAGCAGCCGAAAACCATCAGTAGATACGCAGTATTTT	CASSRKPSVDTQYF
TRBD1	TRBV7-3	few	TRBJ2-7	TGTGCCAGCAGTTCTGACAGGGGCGAGCAGTACTTC	CASSSDRGEQYF
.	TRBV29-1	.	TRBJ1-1	TGCAGCGTTAAGGGGGTAAACACTGAAGCTTTCTTT	CSVKGVNTEAFF
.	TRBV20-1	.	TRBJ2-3	TGCAGTGCTAGAGTTGGAGGTTCTACGCAGTATTTT	CSARVGGSTQYF